The 27 T cell receptor beta chains presented below share a single source sample, sequenced in a study of blood T cell repertoires in COVID-19. The method was immunoSEQ multiplex PCR; TCRdb's version includes in-frame clones alone and lacks a portion of them. The top ten hold about 5.5% of the sample, which has just over 200,000 clones, roughly 80% seen once. Sequences were obtained from peripheral blood. All receptors derive from a woman aged 70-85 years with acute or convalescent COVID-19.

This clone was seen more than once but under ten times. The chain recombines TRBV29-1 with TRBJ2-1; TRBD2 is a possible D gene (5 bases). The CDR3 is made up of 12 amino acids. The germline CDR1 and CDR2 sequences are SQVTM and ANQGSEA. The V gene lost 8 bases and the J gene lost 0 bases, with 8 bases spanning the gap. CDR3 residues: CSSGYSYNEQFF. The CDR3 DNA is TGCAGCTCGGGATACTCCTACAATGAGCAGTTCTTC.

The gene calls are TRBV28 and TRBJ2-1, with 9 bases fitting TRBD1. The germline CDR1 and CDR2 sequences are MDHEN and SYDVKM. The CDR3 is 16 amino acids. Losses at the gene ends were 4 bases for V and 4 bases for J; bases not matched to a gene: 8. For the CDR3, the DNA is TGTGCCAGCAGTTCTCCCGGGACAGGGAAGTACAATGAGCAGTTCTTC. Protein: CASSSPGTGKYNEQFF.

This clone was found once. The rearrangement uses TRBV28 and TRBJ2-6, with TRBD1 matching 10 bases. The J segment lost 0 bases and the V segment lost 4 bases, leaving 12 bases of the junction unmatched. CDR1 and CDR2 from the germline V gene are MDHEN and SYDVKM. There are 20 residues in the CDR3. The CDR3 loop reads CASSSLTGGSQSSGANVLTF. The CDR3 DNA follows: TGTGCCAGCAGTTCCCTGACAGGGGGCTCGCAAAGCTCTGGGGCCAACGTCCTGACTTTC.

The chain couples TRBV2 to TRBJ2-1, with TRBD2 as a possible D gene (5 bases). Germline lookup yields CDR1 SNHLY and CDR2 FYNNEI. Between the trimmed V and J ends, which lost 3 bases and 5 bases, there was a span of 8 bases. CDR3 length equals 13 residues. The CDR3 DNA is TGTGCCAGCAGTGACGGGATAAACAATGAGCAGTTCTTC. Protein sequence: CASSDGINNEQFF.

This clone was seen ten or more times. The sample carries other DNA sequences with the same CDR3. V usage is TRBV6-6 and J usage is TRBJ2-3; perhaps TRBD1 as D (6 bases). Trimming stripped 0 bases from V and 6 bases from J, with 7 bases between. The CDR3 extends over 13 amino acids. CDR1 is MNHNY and CDR2 is SVGAGI in the germline V gene (reference sequence). The CDR3 coding sequence is TGTGCCAGCAGTTACTCGAGGGGGGATACGCAGTATTTT. Its translation: CASSYSRGDTQYF.

This chain links TRBV2 with TRBJ2-5, with 7 bases identical to TRBD1. V shed 6 bases, J shed 0 bases, and the junction held 4 bases outside the gene matches. Per the germline V gene, CDR1 is SNHLY and CDR2 is FYNNEI. The CDR3 extends over 14 amino acids. In DNA, the CDR3 is TGTGCCAGCAGCCTGACAGGGAACCAAGAGACCCAGTACTTC. Residues: CASSLTGNQETQYF.

This clone was found a few times. The chain couples TRBV9 to TRBJ2-7; a weak D match, TRBD2 (6 bases). Germline V gene sequence: CDR1 SGDLS, CDR2 YYNGEE. Between the trimmed V and J ends, which lost 0 bases and 6 bases, there was a span of 13 bases. There are 14 residues in the CDR3. The CDR3 loop reads CASSVGGGTGEQYF. The CDR3, as DNA: TGTGCCAGCAGCGTAGGGGGCGGGACGGGCGAGCAGTACTTC.

The chain employs TRBV7-2 and TRBJ1-5; weak D call: TRBD1 (5 bases). V shed 1 base and J shed 4 bases, with 11 bases lying between them. This CDR3 contains 15 residues. Per the germline V gene, CDR1 is SGHTA and CDR2 is FQGNSA. CDR3 residues: CASSLGGGGNQPQHF. CDR3 in DNA: TGTGCCAGCAGCTTAGGTGGGGGGGGGAATCAGCCCCAGCATTTT.

V usage is TRBV7-3 and J usage is TRBJ1-3, with D unclear. Germline-derived CDR1 and CDR2 are SGHTA and FQGTGA. This CDR3 contains 16 residues. V dropped 1 base and J dropped 0 bases, with 10 bases sitting between them. In DNA, the CDR3 is TGTGCCAGCAGCTTAATGGGCCAGCACTCTGGAAACACCATATATTTT. This encodes CASSLMGQHSGNTIYF.

The gene calls are TRBV5-4 and TRBJ2-4; TRBD1 is a possible D gene (6 bases). V lost 6 bases to trimming and J lost 5 bases, with 15 bases between them. The CDR3 is made up of 14 amino acids. CDR1 is SGHNT and CDR2 is YYREEE in the germline V gene (reference sequence). The CDR3 DNA follows: TGTGCCAGCAAGAAATGGGACAACGAAAACATTCAGTACTTC. Amino acid sequence: CASKKWDNENIQYF.

The chain couples TRBV11-3 to TRBJ2-7; D not resolved. The V gene's germline CDR1 is SGHNT and CDR2 YENEEA. Trimming pared 4 bases from V and 2 bases from J, leaving 9 bases between. CDR3 length: 13 amino acids. The CDR3, as DNA: TGTGCCAGCAGCTCCCCCCCCACCTACGAGCAGTACTTC. Amino acids: CASSSPPTYEQYF. Full variable domain (rest looked up from reference TRBV11-3 and TRBJ2-7): EAGVVQSPRYKIIEKKQPVAFWCNPISGHNTLYWYLQNLGQGPELLIRYENEEAVDDSQLPKDRFSAERLKGVDSTLKIQPAELGDSAVYLCASSSPPTYEQYFGPGTRLTVT.

A single count supports this clone. This sequence joins TRBV7-2 and TRBJ1-5, with D uncertain. The V gene's germline CDR1 is SGHTA and CDR2 FQGNSA. The CDR3 sequence is 13 residues long. Trimming stripped 0 bases from V and 6 bases from J, with 6 bases between. CDR3 protein: CASSLARGQPQHF. The CDR3 DNA follows: TGTGCCAGCAGCTTAGCGCGGGGTCAGCCCCAGCATTTT.

The gene calls are TRBV4-1 and TRBJ2-1, with 8 bases matching TRBD1. This CDR3 has 15 residues. J lost 3 bases, V lost 0 bases, and 1 base had no gene match. Germline loops: CDR1 MGHRA, CDR2 YSYEKL. CDR3 sequence reads: CASSQDGQGYNEQFF. The CDR3 DNA reads TGCGCCAGCAGCCAAGATGGACAGGGCTACAATGAGCAGTTCTTC.

The sample holds a few counts of this clone. The rearrangement uses TRBV24-1 and TRBJ1-3; 8 bases fit TRBD1. Germline-derived CDR1 and CDR2 are KGHDR and SFDVKD. The V segment lost 9 bases and the J segment 7 bases; nucleotides outside the gene matches: 1. The CDR3 covers 11 residues. This CDR3 reads CATGQGNTIYF. The CDR3 coding sequence is TGTGCCACCGGACAGGGCAACACCATATATTTT.

The V gene is TRBV5-6, the J gene TRBJ2-1, with 10 bases lining up with TRBD2. The junction had 5 bases not matched to a gene; V was cut back by 2 bases and J by 0 bases. The germline gives CDR1 SGHDT, CDR2 YYEEEE. The CDR3 extends over 17 amino acids. The CDR3 DNA follows: TGTGCCAGCAGCTTCACTAGCGGGGACCCCTCCTACAATGAGCAGTTCTTC. Residues: CASSFTSGDPSYNEQFF.

V usage is TRBV5-6 and J usage is TRBJ1-5, with a weak D call TRBD1 (5 bases). The ends were cut back, 3 bases at V and 2 bases at J, with 15 bases in the middle. Germline-derived CDR1 and CDR2 are SGHDT and YYEEEE. This CDR3 is 16 amino acids long. CDR3 protein: CASSSVGPRGNQPQHF. In DNA, the CDR3 is TGTGCCAGCAGCTCCGTGGGGCCTAGGGGCAATCAGCCCCAGCATTTT.

The V and J genes are TRBV3-1 (or the pseudogene TRBV3-2) and TRBJ2-1, with 10 bases aligning to TRBD2. The CDR3 extends over 15 amino acids. The germline V gene encodes CDR1 LGHDT and CDR2 YNNKEL (reference sequence). The V segment lost 4 bases and the J segment 2 bases; nucleotides outside the gene matches: 2. The CDR3 DNA follows: TGTGCCAGCAGCCGACTAGCGGGCACCTACAATGAGCAGTTCTTC. Encoded protein: CASSRLAGTYNEQFF.

The V call is TRBV28, the J call TRBJ1-2; no reliable D call. The length of the CDR3 is 13 residues. V lost 7 bases and J 6 bases, leaving 15 bases between the germline ends. Per the germline V gene, CDR1 is MDHEN and CDR2 is SYDVKM. This chain's CDR3 is CASTNAAGNGYTF. CDR3 in DNA: TGTGCCAGCACCAACGCAGCGGGCAATGGCTACACCTTC.

The chain links TRBV4-1 to TRBJ2-1; TRBD1 might be the D (5 bases). Germline V CDR1 and CDR2: MGHRA, YSYEKL. Deletions cut 5 bases from V and 6 bases from J, with 8 bases between. The CDR3 is 12 amino acids. In nucleotides, the CDR3 is TGCGCCAGCAGCTCTGACAGCAATGAGCAGTTCTTC. It yields the protein CASSSDSNEQFF.

This rearrangement joins TRBV29-1 to TRBJ1-5, with 7 bases fitting TRBD1. There are 13 residues in the CDR3. CDR1 SQVTM and CDR2 ANQGSEA come from the germline V gene. After removal of 7 bases from V and 0 bases from J, the junction contained 3 bases not matched to a gene. CDR3 in amino acids: CSAGDSSNQPQHF. CDR3 in DNA: TGCAGCGCTGGGGACAGTAGCAATCAGCCCCAGCATTTT.

The chain joins TRBV7-2 to TRBJ2-7; perhaps TRBD1 as D (5 bases). CDR3 length: 14 amino acids. V was cut by 5 bases and J by 7 bases, with 18 bases left in between. Germline loops: CDR1 SGHTA, CDR2 FQGNSA. This CDR3 is CASSPGLYGPEQYF. The CDR3 nucleotides are TGTGCCAGCAGCCCAGGGTTGTACGGGCCGGAGCAGTACTTC.

In this sample, this clone turned up once. The V gene is TRBV6-6, the J gene TRBJ2-2; no firm D call. The V gene lost 4 bases and the J gene lost 2 bases, with 11 bases spanning the gap. Germline V CDR1 and CDR2: MNHNY, SVGAGI (reference sequence). The CDR3 length is 15 residues. CDR3 DNA: TGTGCCAGCAGTTTCTTACAGAAAAACACCGGGGAGCTGTTTTTT. Translating gives CASSFLQKNTGELFF.

The rearrangement uses TRBV5-4 and TRBJ2-5, with 7 bases lining up with TRBD1. Trimming at V came to 0 bases and at J to 2 bases, leaving 4 bases not matched to a gene. The length of the CDR3 is 15 residues. The V gene's germline CDR1 is SGHNT and CDR2 YYREEE (reference sequence). Here the CDR3 DNA reads TGTGCCAGCAGCTTGGCCATACAGGGGCAAGAGACCCAGTACTTC. It yields the protein CASSLAIQGQETQYF.

As concerns this clone: The identical CDR3 is also encoded by other nucleotide sequences in the sample. This chain uses TRBV28 with TRBJ1-1, with unresolved D. This CDR3 contains 10 residues. Germline-derived CDR1 and CDR2 are MDHEN and SYDVKM. The V gene lost 8 bases and the J gene lost 7 bases, with 8 bases spanning the gap. This CDR3 is CASREGEAFF. The CDR3 bases are TGTGCCAGCCGGGAGGGTGAAGCTTTCTTT.

The rearrangement uses TRBV12-3 or TRBV12-4 and TRBJ1-1; weak D call: TRBD1 (6 bases). This CDR3 contains 11 residues. Trimming took off 6 bases at V and 8 bases at J, with 10 bases between the two ends. CDR3 nucleotides: TGTGCCAGCAGACGTGGGACAGAAGCTTTCTTT. This sequence encodes CASRRGTEAFF.

The genes are TRBV5-8 and TRBJ2-4, with 11 bases lining up with TRBD2. V lost 1 base to trimming and J lost 9 bases; unmatched junction nucleotides: 9. This CDR3 is built from 16 residues. Germline V gene sequence: CDR1 SGHTS, CDR2 YDEGEE. CDR3 bases: TGTGCCAGCAGCTTGCGGCTGACTAGCGGGGAAATCATTCAGTACTTC. Amino acids: CASSLRLTSGEIIQYF. The whole variable domain, filled in from reference TRBV5-8 and TRBJ2-4, reads EAGVTQSPTHLIKTRGQQATLRCSPISGHTSVYWYQQALGLGLQFLLWYDEGEERNRGNFPPRFSGRQFPNYSSELNVNALELEDSALYLCASSLRLTSGEIIQYFGAGTRLSVL.

V gene TRBV10-3 combines with J gene TRBJ2-3; maybe TRBD2 (5 bases). This CDR3 has 16 residues. Germline lookup yields CDR1 ENHRY and CDR2 SYGVKD. V lost 0 bases to trimming and J lost 2 bases, with 12 bases between them. Here the CDR3 reads CAISESGGLPTDTQYF. CDR3 DNA: TGTGCCATCAGTGAGTCTGGAGGCCTCCCCACAGATACGCAGTATTTT.